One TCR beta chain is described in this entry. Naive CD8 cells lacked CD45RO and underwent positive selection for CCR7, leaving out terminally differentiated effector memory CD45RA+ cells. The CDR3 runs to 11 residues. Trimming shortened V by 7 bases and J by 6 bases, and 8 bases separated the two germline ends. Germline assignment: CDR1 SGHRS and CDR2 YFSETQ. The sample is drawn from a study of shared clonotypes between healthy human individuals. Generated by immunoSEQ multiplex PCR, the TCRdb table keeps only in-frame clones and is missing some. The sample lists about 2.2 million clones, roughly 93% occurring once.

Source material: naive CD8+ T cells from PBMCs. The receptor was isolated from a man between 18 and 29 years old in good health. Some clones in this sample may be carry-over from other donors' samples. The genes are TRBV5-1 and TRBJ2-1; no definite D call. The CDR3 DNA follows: TGCGCCAGCCTATACGCCAATGAGCAGTTCTTC. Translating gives CASLYANEQFF. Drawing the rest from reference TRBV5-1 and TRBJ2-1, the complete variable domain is KAGVTQTPRYLIKTRGQQVTLSCSPISGHRSVSWYQQTPGQGLQFLFEYFSETQRNKGNFPGRFSGRQFSNSRSEMNVSTLELGDSALYLCASLYANEQFFGPGTRLTVL.